One sample yielded the 24 T cell receptor beta chains listed below, sequenced in a study of T cell responses to AZD1222 COVID-19 vaccine (dated by TCRdb to 2020 to 2022). Libraries were built with the immunoSEQ multiplex PCR assay. Drawn from immuneACCESS, this table holds only the in-frame rearrangements with V and J called that TCRdb kept. Clones are partly lost; checked studies trace under half to an unresolved V gene and leave the rest unexplained. This sample lists about 150,000 clones; 88% were detected once. The ten top clones hold around 3.1% of the sample. Taken with the paper, the label for time point translates to: baseline before first vaccination. Here the sequenced sample was peripheral blood, taken on day 0 of AZD1222 vaccination. The receptors shown here come from an adult in good health.

This clone appeared once. The DNA of the CDR3 is TGTGCCAGCAGTGACGCCGTTGGGGCTGAAGCTTTCTTT. Amino acids: CASSDAVGAEAFF. This chain uses TRBV6-1 with TRBJ1-1; D is ambiguous. Germline CDR1 is MNHNS and CDR2 is SASEGT. CDR3 length: 13 amino acids. V was cut by 3 bases and J by 6 bases, with 11 bases left in between.

The rearrangement uses TRBV11-3 and TRBJ2-4; 12 bases map to TRBD2. Trimming removed 4 bases from V and 0 bases from J; junction bases left unmatched: 7. Germline V gene sequence: CDR1 SGHNT, CDR2 YENEEA. The CDR3 runs to 18 residues. The CDR3 nucleotides are TGTGCCAGCAGCTCGACTAGCGGGGGACCTCTAGCCAAAAACATTCAGTACTTC. It is translated as CASSSTSGGPLAKNIQYF.

V is TRBV19 and J is TRBJ1-1; no firm D call. Trimming shortened V by 3 bases and J by 6 bases, and 8 bases separated the two germline ends. Germline CDR1 is LNHDA and CDR2 is SQIVND (reference sequence). This CDR3 is built from 12 residues. CDR3 in DNA: TGTGCCAGTAGTATCGGAATAGCTGAAGCTTTCTTT. Encoded protein: CASSIGIAEAFF. Full variable domain (outside the CDR3, taken from reference TRBV19 and TRBJ1-1): DGGITQSPKYLFRKEGQNVTLSCEQNLNHDAMYWYRQDPGQGLRLIYYSQIVNDFQKGDIAEGYSVSREKKESFPLTVTSAQKNPTAFYLCASSIGIAEAFFGQGTRLTVV.

The rearrangement joins TRBV28 to TRBJ1-2; D unresolved. V lost 4 bases and J lost 7, with 13 bases in between. Per germline, CDR1 MDHEN and CDR2 SYDVKM. CDR3 size: 13 residues. Here the CDR3 reads CASSSLGSRGYTF. Here the CDR3 DNA reads TGTGCCAGCAGTTCCCTCGGGTCGCGTGGCTACACCTTC.

This chain connects TRBV18 to TRBJ1-5; 8 positions match TRBD1. The CDR3 is 16 amino acids. Germline V gene data show CDR1 as KGHSH and CDR2 as LQKENI. V gave up 4 bases and J gave up 4 bases; unmatched junction bases: 9. This CDR3 reads CASSHRGTAGNQPQHF. Here the CDR3 DNA reads TGTGCCAGCTCACACAGGGGGACGGCGGGGAATCAGCCCCAGCATTTT.

This chain uses TRBV4-2 with TRBJ1-1, with D perhaps matching TRBD1 (5 bases). The germline gives CDR1 LGHNA, CDR2 YNFKEQ. The CDR3 runs 16 residues. V was pared by 4 bases and J by 0 bases, with 15 bases between. CDR3 bases: TGTGCCAGCAGCCCCGGGGCTGGGCTTATGAACACTGAAGCTTTCTTT. Protein: CASSPGAGLMNTEAFF.

The chain joins TRBV19 to TRBJ1-5, with D perhaps TRBD1 (6 bases). This CDR3 spans 15 amino acids. The V end was cut by 7 bases, the J end by 5 bases, with 18 bases between. Germline CDR1 is LNHDA and CDR2 is SQIVND (reference sequence). The CDR3 DNA reads as TGTGCCAGTAAACGAGGGGGAAGGGATTATCAGCCCCAGCATTTT. Its translation: CASKRGGRDYQPQHF.

V and J are TRBV11-3 and TRBJ2-5, with a tentative D call TRBD1 (5 bases). Trimming pared 4 bases from V and 2 bases from J, leaving 14 bases between. The germline gives CDR1 SGHNT, CDR2 YENEEA. This CDR3 is 15 amino acids long. The CDR3 DNA reads TGTGCCAGCAGCTCGTCGCGACAGCAACAAGAGACCCAGTACTTC. Its translation: CASSSSRQQQETQYF.

The chain uses TRBV4-3 and TRBJ1-5; D is ambiguous. CDR3 length: 17 residues. From germline, CDR1 is LGHNA and CDR2 YSLEER. The V and J ends lost 0 bases and 4 bases respectively, with 16 bases between them. CDR3 sequence reads: CASSQERKQHPNQPQHF. DNA for the CDR3: TGCGCCAGCAGCCAAGAGAGGAAGCAGCACCCGAATCAGCCCCAGCATTTT.

The chain links TRBV2 to TRBJ1-1; maybe TRBD1 (5 bases). This CDR3 comprises 13 residues. The germline V gene encodes CDR1 SNHLY and CDR2 FYNNEI. Trimming cost V 7 bases and J 2 bases, with 11 bases left between them. This CDR3 reads CASKAGLNTEAFF. The CDR3 DNA sequence: TGTGCCAGCAAAGCGGGGCTCAACACTGAAGCTTTCTTT.

This chain connects TRBV19 to TRBJ2-2; 9 bases are shared with TRBD2. V lost 9 bases to trimming and J lost 5 bases; unmatched junction nucleotides: 10. The CDR3 is made up of 15 amino acids. Looked up from germline, CDR1 is LNHDA and CDR2 is SQIVND (reference sequence). CDR3: CASRGGLAGTGELFF. Written as DNA, the CDR3 is TGTGCCAGCCGGGGGGGCCTAGCGGGAACCGGGGAGCTGTTTTTT.

The chain links TRBV6-5 to TRBJ2-7, with 9 bases matching TRBD1. Germline values: CDR1 MNHEY, CDR2 SVGAGI. The CDR3 is 15 residues long. Trimming removed 6 bases from V and 7 bases from J; junction bases left unmatched: 13. Here the CDR3 reads CASSTTGTGSQEQYF. The CDR3 nucleotides are TGTGCCAGCAGCACGACCGGGACAGGGTCGCAGGAGCAGTACTTC.

The chain carries TRBV5-1 and TRBJ1-6; 11 bases fit TRBD1. CDR1 and CDR2 (germline): SGHRS, YFSETQ. Unmatched junction bases numbered 8, after V lost 3 bases and J lost 9 bases. The CDR3 runs 16 residues. CDR3 protein: CASSSTGQGASSPLHF. CDR3 in DNA: TGCGCCAGCAGCTCCACCGGACAGGGGGCGAGTTCACCCCTCCACTTT.

On this clone: At one boundary the junction diverges from the germline segment, which might be a read error. The chain couples TRBV7-3 to TRBJ2-1; TRBD2 matches at 9 bases. CDR3 length: 13 amino acids. Germline V gene lookup returns CDR1 SGHTA and CDR2 FQGTGA. In DNA form, the CDR3 reads TGTGCCAGCAGCTGGGGAGCGGGGGGAGTAAAGCTCTTC. Amino acid sequence: CASSWGAGGVKLF.

CDR3 bases: TGTGCCAGCACTACTGGGACAGGGAACACTGAAGCTTTCTTT. This encodes CASTTGTGNTEAFF. This chain connects TRBV6-4 to TRBJ1-1, with TRBD1 matching 8 bases. V was pared by 7 bases and J by 1 base, with 5 bases of the junction left unmatched. Germline loops: CDR1 MRHNA, CDR2 SNTAGT. The CDR3 has 14 residues.

This chain uses TRBV11-2 with TRBJ1-5; possible D gene TRBD1, 6 bases. V was clipped by 1 base and J by 5 bases, with 12 bases between them. This CDR3 comprises 15 residues. Germline CDR1 is SGHAT and CDR2 is FQNNGV. The CDR3 sequence: CASSLGGGAYQPQHF. The CDR3 DNA reads TGTGCCAGCAGCTTAGGGGGGGGCGCCTATCAGCCCCAGCATTTT.

This sequence joins TRBV24-1 and TRBJ2-1; tentatively, D is TRBD1 (6 bases). This CDR3 contains 12 residues. V was cut by 2 bases and J by 10 bases, with 8 bases left in between. Germline CDR1 is KGHDR and CDR2 is SFDVKD. The CDR3 DNA sequence: TGTGCCACCAGTGATTGGGGGCAGGAGCAGTTCTTC. Its translation is CATSDWGQEQFF.

The chain carries TRBV28 and TRBJ2-7, with 10 positions matching TRBD2. This CDR3 region has 14 residues. The junction had 5 bases not matched to a gene; V was cut back by 7 bases and J by 2 bases. The germline V gene has CDR1 MDHEN and CDR2 SYDVKM. The CDR3 nucleotides are TGTGCCAGCATGCTTAGCGGGGGGACCTACGAGCAGTACTTC. It is translated as CASMLSGGTYEQYF.

This chain links TRBV5-5 with TRBJ2-6; D is uncertain. CDR3 length equals 15 residues. The V gene's germline CDR1 is SGHKS and CDR2 YYEKEE (reference sequence). Trimming removed 1 base from V and 2 bases from J, with 7 bases in between. Here the CDR3 reads CASSLSGAGANVLTF. In DNA form, the CDR3 reads TGTGCCAGCAGCTTGTCGGGCGCTGGGGCCAACGTCCTGACTTTC.

A remark on this clone: The germline gene is not matched at one end of the junction; a read error may be the cause. This chain uses TRBV3-1 (or the pseudogene TRBV3-2) with TRBJ2-4, with D maybe TRBD1 (6 bases). CDR1 is LGHDT and CDR2 is YNNKEL in the germline V gene (reference sequence). CDR3 length: 12 amino acids. CDR3 sequence (DNA): TGTGCCAGCAGCCAACTTCCGGGACATTTGGACTTC. This encodes CASSQLPGHLDF.

The rearrangement joins TRBV7-2 to TRBJ1-5; 8 nucleotides match TRBD1. This CDR3 is 13 amino acids long. Germline lookup yields CDR1 SGHTA and CDR2 FQGNSA. Trimming removed 5 bases from V and 7 bases from J; junction bases left unmatched: 4. CDR3 bases: TGTGCCAGCAGCCAAGGACAGGGCCAGCCCCAGCATTTT. This translates into CASSQGQGQPQHF. The variable domain in full, with the rest retrieved from reference TRBV7-2 and TRBJ1-5, is GAGVSQSPSNKVTEKGKDVELRCDPISGHTALYWYRQSLGQGLEFLIYFQGNSAPDKSGLPSDRFSAERTGGSVSTLTIQRTQQEDSAVYLCASSQGQGQPQHFGDGTRLSIL.

This chain links TRBV7-9 with TRBJ1-3; no clear D. The CDR3 has 14 amino acids. Germline V gene data show CDR1 as SEHNR and CDR2 as FQNEAQ (reference sequence). Trimming cost V 1 base and J 0 bases, with 4 bases left between them. CDR3 sequence (DNA): TGTGCCAGCAGCTTAGATGTCTCTGGAAACACCATATATTTT. Protein sequence: CASSLDVSGNTIYF.

This chain connects TRBV5-1 to TRBJ1-3; no firm D call. Trimming removed 3 bases from V and 0 bases from J, with 16 bases in between. This CDR3 region has 17 residues. Germline V gene data show CDR1 as SGHRS and CDR2 as YFSETQ. Here the CDR3 reads CASSSNPAGASGNTIYF. The CDR3 DNA is TGCGCCAGCAGCTCGAACCCGGCTGGCGCCTCTGGAAACACCATATATTTT.

This clone was found a few times. The chain couples TRBV3-1 (or the pseudogene TRBV3-2) to TRBJ1-6; D may be TRBD1 (6 bases). V lost 6 bases to trimming and J lost 9 bases, with 12 bases between them. Germline V gives CDR1 LGHDT, CDR2 YNNKEL (reference sequence). This CDR3 is 13 amino acids long. The CDR3 DNA follows: TGTGCCAGCAGACAATTACAGGGTTCACCCCTCCACTTT. This sequence encodes CASRQLQGSPLHF.